The entry below gives a single T cell receptor beta chain sequence along with its context. Its specificity is not known. Produced via immunoSEQ multiplex PCR; TCRdb's table is partial and in-frame only. The profile shows over 85,000 clones, roughly 91% of them singletons. These data originate in a study of graft-versus-host responses after intestinal transplantation. Across the whole study: Multivisceral, liver-intestinal, or isolated intestinal transplants were performed in recipients. Uniformly, recipients were administered anti-thymocyte globulin induction with subsequent tacrolimus and steroids for two to three years.

Study observations and caveats: Early after transplant, HvG declines were associated with peak levels of circulating GvH clones.

The sequenced sample was unstimulated CD4+ T cells sorted from spleen or lymph node cells, obtained before transplant. The receptor was derived from a human donor who was the organ donor for an intestinal transplant.

The CDR3 loop is CASSSATGNNQPQHF. The CDR3 nucleotides are TGTGCCAGTAGTAGCGCGACAGGGAACAATCAGCCCCAGCATTTT. J is TRBJ1-5 and V is TRBV19; 7 nucleotides match TRBD1. CDR3 length: 15 amino acids. J lost 3 bases, V lost 4 bases, and 6 bases had no gene match. Germline lookup yields CDR1 LNHDA and CDR2 SQIVND (reference sequence).